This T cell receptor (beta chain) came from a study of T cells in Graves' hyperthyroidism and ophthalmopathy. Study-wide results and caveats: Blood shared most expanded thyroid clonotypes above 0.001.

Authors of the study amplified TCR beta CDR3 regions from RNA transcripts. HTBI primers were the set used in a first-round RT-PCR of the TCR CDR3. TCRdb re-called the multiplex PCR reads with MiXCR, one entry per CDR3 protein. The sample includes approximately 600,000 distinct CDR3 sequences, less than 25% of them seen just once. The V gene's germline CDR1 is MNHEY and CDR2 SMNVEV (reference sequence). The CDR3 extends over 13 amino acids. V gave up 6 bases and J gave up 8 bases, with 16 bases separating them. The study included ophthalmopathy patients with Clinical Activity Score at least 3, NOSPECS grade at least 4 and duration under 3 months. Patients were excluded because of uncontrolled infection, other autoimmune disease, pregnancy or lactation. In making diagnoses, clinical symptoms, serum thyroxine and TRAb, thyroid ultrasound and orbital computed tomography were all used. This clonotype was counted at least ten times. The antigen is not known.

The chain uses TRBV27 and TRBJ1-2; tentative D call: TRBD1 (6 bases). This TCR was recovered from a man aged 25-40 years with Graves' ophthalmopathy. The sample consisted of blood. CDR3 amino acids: CASSLGTGLGYTF. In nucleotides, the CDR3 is TGTGCCAGCAGCCTCGGTACAGGGTTGGGCTACACCTTC.